The sample holds many counts of the clone carrying this T cell receptor beta chain. Its antigen is undetermined. The sample belongs to a study of T-cell memory formation after mild COVID-19. Study in general: TCR clusters were mostly confined to one donor each.

Findings of the study overall: Pre-infection memory contained some responding clones, which suggested that cross-reactive memory had joined.

Losses at the gene ends were 9 bases for V and 3 bases for J; bases not matched to a gene: 16. Germline CDR1 reads SGHRS; CDR2 reads YFSETQ. The CDR3 length is 16 residues. The TCR alpha and TCR beta cDNA libraries, bearing sample barcodes and UMIs, were generated by 5'RACE using constant-segment primers. MiXCR was run by TCRdb on the 5' RACE reads, yielding one entry per CDR3 protein. The data hold 390,000 or so distinct CDR3 sequences, with roughly 15% observed a single time. The source is a man younger than 35 who had mild COVID-19 (a few samples of this study predate the infection). Cell type and time point are not known. The V gene is TRBV5-1, the J gene TRBJ2-3; 7 nucleotides line up with TRBD1. The sample consisted of PBMCs or a T cell subset sorted from them (not recorded which). CDR3: CATRNLTGSGTDTQYF. CDR3 bases: TGCGCCACTAGGAATCTGACAGGGTCAGGAACAGATACGCAGTATTTT.